This T cell receptor beta chain derives from a study of cytomegalovirus exposure and HLA in healthy donors. As for this clone: The antigen is undetermined.

The PCR employed 60 Vbeta primers together with 13 Jbeta primers. Using immunoSEQ multiplex PCR, the repertoire was profiled, and TCRdb retains in-frame clones only, with some absent. The table records some 190,000 clones, about 85% of them present only once. Study outcomes and limitations: Sequence variants that were highly shared formed a cluster that was likely a sequencing artifact.

The germline CDR1 and CDR2 sequences are SNHLY and FYNNEI. V lost 7 bases to trimming and J lost 2 bases; unmatched junction nucleotides: 5. The CDR3 extends over 14 amino acids. The V gene is TRBV2, the J gene TRBJ2-3, with 8 bases that match TRBD2. This receptor was identified in a boy aged 2 to 9 in good health and CMV-seronegative. The sample consisted of PBMCs. CDR3 residues: CASIGLATTDTQYF. CDR3 sequence (DNA): TGTGCCAGCATTGGACTAGCCACCACAGATACGCAGTATTTT.